Sequencing of this TCR beta chain was carried out in a study of early T cells in non-severe SARS-CoV-2 infection. Germline V CDR1 and CDR2: SGHDT, YYEEEE. Trimming stripped 4 bases from V and 0 bases from J, with 13 bases between. CDR3 size: 15 residues. TCRdb recomputed calls from the 5' RACE reads with MiXCR, one row per CDR3 protein. Here the sample spans 98,000 or so distinct CDR3 sequences, approximately 12% being singletons. The specimen was whole blood, collected at baseline. This clonotype was sampled from an adult who was a healthcare worker with PCR-confirmed SARS-CoV-2 infection or an uninfected control (not recorded which). The chain combines TRBV5-6 with TRBJ1-2; D uncertain. CDR3 region: CASSPGRVPNYGYTF. The CDR3 DNA reads TGTGCCAGCAGCCCCGGGAGAGTCCCTAACTATGGCTACACCTTC.